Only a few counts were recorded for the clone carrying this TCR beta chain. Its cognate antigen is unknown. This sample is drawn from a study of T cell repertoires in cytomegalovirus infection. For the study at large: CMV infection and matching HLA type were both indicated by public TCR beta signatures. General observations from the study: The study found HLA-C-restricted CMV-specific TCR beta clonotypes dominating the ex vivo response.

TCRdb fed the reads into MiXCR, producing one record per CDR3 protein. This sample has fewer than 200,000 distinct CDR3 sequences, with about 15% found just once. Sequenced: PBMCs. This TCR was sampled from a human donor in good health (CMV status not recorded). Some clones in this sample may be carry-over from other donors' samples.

This chain's CDR3 is CASSLGAGRSTDTQYF. The CDR3, as DNA: TGTGCCAGCAGCTTGGGGGCGGGACGGAGCACAGATACGCAGTATTTT. The gene calls are TRBV5-4 and TRBJ2-3, with D tentatively TRBD2 (6 bases). There are 16 residues in the CDR3. Trimming pared 0 bases from V and 0 bases from J, leaving 11 bases between. Germline V gene lookup returns CDR1 SGHNT and CDR2 YYREEE (reference sequence).